This T cell receptor (beta chain) stems from a study of T cell responses to AZD1222 COVID-19 vaccine. CDR1 and CDR2 (germline): MNHEY, SVGEGT. Between the trimmed V and J ends, which lost 2 bases and 2 bases, there was a span of 10 bases. The CDR3 sequence is 14 residues long. Repertoires were generated with immunoSEQ multiplex PCR, while TCRdb's copy carries only in-frame clones and drops some. The top ten clones hold about 7% of a sample with 150,000 or so clones, 90% of them seen once. Study-level points and caveats: White British people made up most donors, females outnumbered males, and clonal diversity was possibly underestimated.

On this clone itself: Its antigen is not identified.

This TCR was sampled from an adult in good health. This material consisted of peripheral blood, taken on day 0 of AZD1222 vaccination. The V gene is TRBV6-2 or TRBV6-3, the J gene TRBJ2-7; D is possibly TRBD1 or TRBD2 (5 bases each). The chain's CDR3 is CASSYKWGTYEQYF. The CDR3 nucleotides are TGTGCCAGCAGTTACAAATGGGGGACCTACGAGCAGTACTTC.